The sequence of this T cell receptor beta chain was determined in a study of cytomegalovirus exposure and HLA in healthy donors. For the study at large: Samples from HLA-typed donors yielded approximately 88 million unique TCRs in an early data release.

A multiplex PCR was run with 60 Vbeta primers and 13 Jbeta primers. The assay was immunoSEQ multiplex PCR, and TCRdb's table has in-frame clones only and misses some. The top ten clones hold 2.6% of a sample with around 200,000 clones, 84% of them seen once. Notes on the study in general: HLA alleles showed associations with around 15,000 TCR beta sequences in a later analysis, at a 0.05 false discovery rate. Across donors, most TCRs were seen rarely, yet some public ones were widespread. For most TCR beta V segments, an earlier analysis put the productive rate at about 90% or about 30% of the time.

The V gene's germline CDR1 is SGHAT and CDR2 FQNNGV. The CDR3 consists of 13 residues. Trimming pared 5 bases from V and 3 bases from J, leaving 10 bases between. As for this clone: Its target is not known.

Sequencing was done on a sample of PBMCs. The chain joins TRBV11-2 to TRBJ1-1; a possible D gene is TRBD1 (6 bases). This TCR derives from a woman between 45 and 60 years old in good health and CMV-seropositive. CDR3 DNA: TGTGCCAGCAGCCTGACAGGTGACACTGAAGCTTTCTTT. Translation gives CASSLTGDTEAFF.